One and the same sample provided the 14 T cell receptor beta chains below, sequenced in a study of blood T cell repertoires in COVID-19. This table comes from immunoSEQ multiplex PCR, and its TCRdb copy is limited to in-frame clones, with some not included. Of fewer than 110,000 clones detected, about 90% appear once; the ten largest clones hold 4.9%. Sequencing input: peripheral blood. These receptors were collected from a man aged 40-49 years with active or convalescent COVID-19.

As DNA, the CDR3 is TGTGCCAGCAGCGGTCCGGGACAGGGAAACTATGGCTACACCTTC. Translated: CASSGPGQGNYGYTF. This chain connects TRBV7-2 to TRBJ1-2, with 9 bases that match TRBD1. In germline, CDR1 is SGHTA, CDR2 FQGNSA. Trimming took 5 bases from V and 2 from J; bases not matched to a gene: 6. This CDR3 has 15 amino acids.

The V and J genes are TRBV5-4 and TRBJ2-1; the match to TRBD1 covers 9 bases. The V gene's germline CDR1 is SGHNT and CDR2 YYREEE (reference sequence). This CDR3 region has 15 residues. V shed 1 base and J 7 bases; nucleotides not matched to a gene: 6. The CDR3 coding sequence is TGTGCCAGCAGCTTGAGTGACAGGGGGATAAATGAGCAGTTCTTC. This translates into CASSLSDRGINEQFF.

The rearrangement uses TRBV25-1 and TRBJ2-5; D is undetermined. Germline lookup yields CDR1 MGHDK and CDR2 SYGVNS. The CDR3 is 13 amino acids. Trimming took 6 bases from V and 3 from J, leaving 11 bases between them. DNA of the CDR3: TGTGCCAGCAGGCCCCAGAATAAAGAGACCCAGTACTTC. It yields the protein CASRPQNKETQYF.

The chain employs TRBV7-3 and TRBJ2-2; D uncertain. Germline V gene data show CDR1 as SGHTA and CDR2 as FQGTGA. The CDR3 spans 16 residues. Trimming removed 2 bases at V and 1 base at J, with 11 bases between. The CDR3 loop reads CASSLFARVNTGELFF. In DNA form, the CDR3 reads TGTGCCAGCAGCTTATTTGCCCGCGTGAACACCGGGGAGCTGTTTTTT.

V gene TRBV5-1 combines with J gene TRBJ2-6; TRBD2 aligns across 8 bases. The CDR3 length is 15 residues. The V segment lost 4 bases and the J segment 4 bases; nucleotides outside the gene matches: 4. Germline CDR1 SGHRS, CDR2 YFSETQ. The CDR3 spells CASSREGAGANVLTF. CDR3 nucleotide sequence: TGCGCCAGCAGCCGGGAGGGCGCCGGGGCCAACGTCCTGACTTTC.

The chain combines TRBV30 with TRBJ1-1, with D perhaps TRBD1 (6 bases). The CDR3 extends over 13 amino acids. V lost 4 bases and J 11 bases, leaving 20 bases between the germline ends. The V gene's germline CDR1 is GTSNPN and CDR2 SVGIG (reference sequence). The CDR3 nucleotides are TGTGCCTGGAATTCTCAACAGGGTCAGTCGGCTTTCTTT. Amino acids: CAWNSQQGQSAFF.

This sequence joins TRBV5-8 and TRBJ2-1; 9 bases align to TRBD1. CDR1 SGHTS and CDR2 YDEGEE come from the germline V gene. CDR3 length: 18 amino acids. Trimming took 2 bases from V and 9 from J; bases not matched to a gene: 18. This chain's CDR3 is CASSFPTLRDRVSTEQFF. Written as DNA, the CDR3 is TGTGCCAGCAGCTTCCCGACCCTCCGGGACAGGGTCTCCACTGAGCAGTTCTTC.

This clone was detected a few times. The V call is TRBV19, the J call TRBJ1-5; 7 positions agree with TRBD1. The CDR3 spans 15 residues. V lost 4 bases and J lost 7; bases outside the gene matches: 10. Per the germline V gene, CDR1 is LNHDA and CDR2 is SQIVND (reference sequence). The CDR3 loop is CASSTPDRAQQPQHF. DNA of the CDR3: TGTGCCAGTAGTACCCCCGACAGGGCGCAGCAGCCCCAGCATTTT.

The CDR3 protein is CATSDFRSQETQYF. CDR3 coding DNA: TGTGCCACCAGTGATTTCCGGTCCCAAGAGACCCAGTACTTC. V gene TRBV24-1 combines with J gene TRBJ2-5; no clear D gene. This CDR3 region has 14 residues. Germline loops: CDR1 KGHDR, CDR2 SFDVKD. The V and J ends lost 1 base and 1 base respectively, with 6 bases between them.

This rearrangement joins TRBV4-3 to TRBJ2-2, with TRBD1 matching 8 bases. Germline CDR1 is LGHNA and CDR2 is YSLEER. This CDR3 region has 14 residues. After removal of 5 bases from V and 5 bases from J, the junction contained 4 bases not matched to a gene. CDR3 in amino acids: CASSFYRGTGELFF. As DNA, the CDR3 is TGCGCCAGCAGCTTTTACAGGGGGACCGGGGAGCTGTTTTTT.

This clone was counted once. The chain links TRBV6-6 to TRBJ1-6; 7 bases align to TRBD1. This CDR3 comprises 14 residues. The V and J ends lost 6 bases and 10 bases, in that order; junction bases with no gene match: 9. The germline CDR1 and CDR2 sequences are MNHNY and SVGAGI (reference sequence). This CDR3 reads CASSTGQVGSPLHF. The DNA for the CDR3 is TGTGCCAGCAGCACAGGACAGGTCGGCTCACCCCTCCACTTT.

This clone was detected only a few times. The V and J genes are TRBV4-3 and TRBJ2-7; 13 nucleotides line up with TRBD2. Losses at the gene ends were 4 bases for V and 0 bases for J; bases not matched to a gene: 9. This CDR3 has 18 amino acids. CDR1 and CDR2 from the germline V gene are LGHNA and YSLEER. CDR3 nucleotide sequence: TGCGCCAGCAGCCCGGGGACTAGCGGGATCCCGAGCTCCTACGAGCAGTACTTC. Protein sequence: CASSPGTSGIPSSYEQYF.

The genes are TRBV5-1 and TRBJ1-1; D is unclear. Between the trimmed V and J ends, which lost 9 bases and 0 bases, there was a span of 15 bases. Germline lookup yields CDR1 SGHRS and CDR2 YFSETQ. CDR3 length: 14 amino acids. The CDR3 sequence is CATAQTTLNTEAFF. As DNA, the CDR3 is TGCGCCACCGCCCAGACAACCTTGAACACTGAAGCTTTCTTT. Supplemented by reference TRBV5-1 and TRBJ1-1, the full variable domain reads KAGVTQTPRYLIKTRGQQVTLSCSPISGHRSVSWYQQTPGQGLQFLFEYFSETQRNKGNFPGRFSGRQFSNSRSEMNVSTLELGDSALYLCATAQTTLNTEAFFGQGTRLTVV.

This rearrangement joins TRBV5-4 to TRBJ2-2; a weak D match, TRBD2 (5 bases). V lost 4 bases, J lost 9 bases, and 10 bases lay in between. CDR1 is SGHNT, CDR2 YYREEE, per germline (reference sequence). This CDR3 is 12 amino acids long. The CDR3 region is CASSPPGRELFF. For the CDR3, the DNA is TGTGCCAGCAGCCCGCCGGGGAGGGAGCTGTTTTTT.